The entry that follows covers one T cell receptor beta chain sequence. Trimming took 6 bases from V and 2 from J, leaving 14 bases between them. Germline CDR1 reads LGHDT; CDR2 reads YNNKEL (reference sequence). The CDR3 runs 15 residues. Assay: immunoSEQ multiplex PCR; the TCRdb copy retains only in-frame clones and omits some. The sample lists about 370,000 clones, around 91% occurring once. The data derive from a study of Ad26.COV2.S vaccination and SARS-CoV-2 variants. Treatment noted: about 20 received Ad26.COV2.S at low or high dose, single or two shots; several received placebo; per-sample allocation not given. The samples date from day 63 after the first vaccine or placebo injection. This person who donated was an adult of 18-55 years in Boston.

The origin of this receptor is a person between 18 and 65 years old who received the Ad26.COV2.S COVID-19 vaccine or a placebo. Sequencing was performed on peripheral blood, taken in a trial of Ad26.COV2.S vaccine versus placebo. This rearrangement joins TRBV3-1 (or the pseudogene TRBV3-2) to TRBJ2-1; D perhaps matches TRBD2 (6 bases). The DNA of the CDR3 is TGTGCCAGCAGTCGCCCGGGAGTGGCCTACAATGAGCAGTTCTTC. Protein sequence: CASSRPGVAYNEQFF.